This T cell receptor (beta chain) emerged from a study of cytomegalovirus exposure and HLA in healthy donors. PCR used 60 Vbeta primers and 13 Jbeta primers. Repertoires were generated with immunoSEQ multiplex PCR, while TCRdb's copy carries only in-frame clones and drops some. This table has 85,000 to 100,000 clones, over 70% appearing once. Sample: PBMCs. The source is a girl aged 2 to 9 in good health and CMV-seropositive.

CDR3 residues: CASSFSSYNEQFF. The CDR3, as DNA: TGTGCCAGCAGTTTTAGCTCCTACAATGAGCAGTTCTTC. The chain carries TRBV27 and TRBJ2-1; no clear D gene. The CDR3 is 13 amino acids. The germline V gene encodes CDR1 MNHEY and CDR2 SMNVEV (reference sequence). V was clipped by 3 bases and J by 0 bases, with 3 bases between them.